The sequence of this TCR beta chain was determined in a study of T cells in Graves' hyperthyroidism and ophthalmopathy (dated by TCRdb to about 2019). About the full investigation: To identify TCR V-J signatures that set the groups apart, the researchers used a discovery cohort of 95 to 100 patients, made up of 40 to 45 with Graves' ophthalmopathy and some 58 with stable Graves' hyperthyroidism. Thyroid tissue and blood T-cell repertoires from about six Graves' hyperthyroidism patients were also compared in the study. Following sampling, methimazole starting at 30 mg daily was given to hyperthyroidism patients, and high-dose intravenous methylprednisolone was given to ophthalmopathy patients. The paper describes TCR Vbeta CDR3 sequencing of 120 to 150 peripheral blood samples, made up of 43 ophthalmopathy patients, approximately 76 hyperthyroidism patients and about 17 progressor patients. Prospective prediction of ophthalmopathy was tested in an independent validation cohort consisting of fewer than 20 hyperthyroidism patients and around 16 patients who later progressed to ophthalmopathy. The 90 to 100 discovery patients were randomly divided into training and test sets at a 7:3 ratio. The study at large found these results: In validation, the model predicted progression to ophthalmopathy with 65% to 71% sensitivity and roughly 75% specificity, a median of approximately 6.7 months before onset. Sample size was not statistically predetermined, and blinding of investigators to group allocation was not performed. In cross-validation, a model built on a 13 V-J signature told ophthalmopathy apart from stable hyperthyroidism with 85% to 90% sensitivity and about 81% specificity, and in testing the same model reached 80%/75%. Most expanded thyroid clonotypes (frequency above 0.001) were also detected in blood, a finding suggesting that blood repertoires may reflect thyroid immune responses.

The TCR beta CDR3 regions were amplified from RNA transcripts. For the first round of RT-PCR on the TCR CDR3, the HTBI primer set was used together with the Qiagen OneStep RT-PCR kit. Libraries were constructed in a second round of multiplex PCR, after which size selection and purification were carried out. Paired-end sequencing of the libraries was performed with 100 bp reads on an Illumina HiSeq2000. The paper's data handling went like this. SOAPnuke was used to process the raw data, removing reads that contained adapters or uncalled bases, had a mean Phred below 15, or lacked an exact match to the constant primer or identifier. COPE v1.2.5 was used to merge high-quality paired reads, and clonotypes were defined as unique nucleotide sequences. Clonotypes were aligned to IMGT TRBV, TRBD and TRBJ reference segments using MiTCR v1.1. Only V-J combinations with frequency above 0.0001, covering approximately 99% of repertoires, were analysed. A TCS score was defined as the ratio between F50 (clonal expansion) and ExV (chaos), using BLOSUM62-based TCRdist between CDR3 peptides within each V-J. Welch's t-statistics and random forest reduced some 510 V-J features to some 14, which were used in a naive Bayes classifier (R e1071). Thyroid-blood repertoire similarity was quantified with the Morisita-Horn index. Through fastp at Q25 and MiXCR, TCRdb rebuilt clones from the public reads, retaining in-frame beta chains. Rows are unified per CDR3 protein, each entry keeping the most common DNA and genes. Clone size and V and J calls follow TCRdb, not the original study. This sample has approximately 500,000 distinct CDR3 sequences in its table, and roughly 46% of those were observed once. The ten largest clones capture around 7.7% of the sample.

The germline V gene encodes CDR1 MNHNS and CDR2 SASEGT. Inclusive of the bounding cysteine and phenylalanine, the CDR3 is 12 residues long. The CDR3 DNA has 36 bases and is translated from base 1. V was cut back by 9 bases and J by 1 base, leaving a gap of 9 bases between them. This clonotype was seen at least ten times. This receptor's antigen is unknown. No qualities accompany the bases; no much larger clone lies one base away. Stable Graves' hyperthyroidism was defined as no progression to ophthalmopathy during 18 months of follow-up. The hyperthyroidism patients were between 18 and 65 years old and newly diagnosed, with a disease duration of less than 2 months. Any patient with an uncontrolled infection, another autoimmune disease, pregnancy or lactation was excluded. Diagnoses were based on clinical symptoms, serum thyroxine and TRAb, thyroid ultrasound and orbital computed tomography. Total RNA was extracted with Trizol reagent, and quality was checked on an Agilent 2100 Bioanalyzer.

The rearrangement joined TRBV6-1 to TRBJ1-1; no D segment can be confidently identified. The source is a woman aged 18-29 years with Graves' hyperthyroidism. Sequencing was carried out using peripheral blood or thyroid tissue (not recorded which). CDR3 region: CASMTRNTEAFF. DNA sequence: TGTGCCAGTATGACAAGGAACACTGAAGCTTTCTTT.